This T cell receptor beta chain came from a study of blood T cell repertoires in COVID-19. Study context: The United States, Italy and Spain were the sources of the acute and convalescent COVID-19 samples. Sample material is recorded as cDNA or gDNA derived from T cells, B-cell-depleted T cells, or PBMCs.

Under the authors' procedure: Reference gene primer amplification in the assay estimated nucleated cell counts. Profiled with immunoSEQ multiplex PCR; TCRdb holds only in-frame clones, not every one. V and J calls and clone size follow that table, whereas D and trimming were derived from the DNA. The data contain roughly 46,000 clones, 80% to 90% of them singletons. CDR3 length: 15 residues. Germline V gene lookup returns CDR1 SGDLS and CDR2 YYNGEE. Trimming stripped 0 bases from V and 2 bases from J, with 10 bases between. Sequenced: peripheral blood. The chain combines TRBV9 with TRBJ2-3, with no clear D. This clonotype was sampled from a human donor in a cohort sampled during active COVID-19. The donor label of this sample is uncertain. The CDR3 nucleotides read TGTGCCAGCAGCGTAGTCCCACAGAACACAGATACGCAGTATTTT. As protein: CASSVVPQNTDTQYF.